This entry features one T cell receptor (beta chain) sequence. The data stem from a study of cytomegalovirus exposure and HLA in healthy donors. PCR used 60 Vbeta primers and 13 Jbeta primers. TCRdb's copy holds only in-frame clones and misses some; the assay was immunoSEQ multiplex PCR. The profile shows 150,000 to 200,000 clones, 81% of them singletons. This CDR3 has 13 amino acids. Germline lookup yields CDR1 MNHEY and CDR2 SMNVEV (reference sequence). Trimming shortened V by 6 bases and J by 4 bases, and 12 bases separated the two germline ends. Sequencing was done on a sample of PBMCs. The TCR sequence derives from a man younger than 35 in good health and CMV-seronegative. This chain links TRBV27 with TRBJ1-1; D perhaps matches TRBD1 (6 bases). The CDR3 region is CASSRPQGTEAFF. CDR3 sequence (DNA): TGTGCCAGCAGCCGCCCACAGGGCACTGAAGCTTTCTTT.